This T cell receptor beta chain was sequenced during a study of shared clonotypes between healthy human individuals. Of note for this clone: The antigen is undetermined.

Study-wide points: Generation probabilities were higher for clonotypes shared across all four sorted-subset donors than for unshared ones. Inspection by rarefaction showed sorted-subset sequencing to be incomplete despite large depth. Naive subsets typically showed greater estimated richness than memory subsets.

J gave up 0 bases and V 4 bases, and 7 bases lay outside the gene matches. Germline lookup yields CDR1 SGHDT and CDR2 YYEEEE. The CDR3 has 16 amino acids. Each PCR replicate from the sorted subsets contained around 0.2 ug DNA, which is some 31,000 T cell genomes. The repertoire was sequenced with immunoSEQ multiplex PCR; TCRdb's copy has only in-frame clones and lacks some. The sample holds around 1.1 million clones, about four fifths seen once. The receptor comes from a young man in good health. Some clones in this sample may be carry-over from other donors' samples. The V gene is TRBV5-6, the J gene TRBJ2-1; 7 bases fit TRBD2. The sequenced sample was memory CD4+ T cells from PBMCs. As to subset: CD45RA-negative fraction. DNA of the CDR3: TGTGCCAGCAGCGGTGGGAGGGAAAGCTCCTACAATGAGCAGTTCTTC. It encodes CASSGGRESSYNEQFF.